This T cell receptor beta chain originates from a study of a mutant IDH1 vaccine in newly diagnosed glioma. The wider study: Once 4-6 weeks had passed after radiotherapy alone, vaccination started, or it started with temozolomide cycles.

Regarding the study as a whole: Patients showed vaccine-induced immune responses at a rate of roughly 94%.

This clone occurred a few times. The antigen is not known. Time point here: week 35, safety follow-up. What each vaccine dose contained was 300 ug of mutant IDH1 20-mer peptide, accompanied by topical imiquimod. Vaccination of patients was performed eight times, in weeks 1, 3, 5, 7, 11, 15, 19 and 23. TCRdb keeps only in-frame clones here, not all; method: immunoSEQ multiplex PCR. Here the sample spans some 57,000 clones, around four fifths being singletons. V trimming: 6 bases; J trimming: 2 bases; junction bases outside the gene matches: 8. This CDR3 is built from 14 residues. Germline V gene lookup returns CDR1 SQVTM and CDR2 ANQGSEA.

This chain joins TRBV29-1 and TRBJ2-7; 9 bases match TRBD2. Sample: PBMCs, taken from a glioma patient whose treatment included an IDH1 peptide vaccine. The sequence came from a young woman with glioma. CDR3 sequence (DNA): TGCAGCGTGGTGACTAGCGGAGACCCCTACGAGCAGTACTTC. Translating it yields CSVVTSGDPYEQYF.